One sample yielded the 7 T cell receptor beta chains listed below, sequenced in a study of shared clonotypes between healthy human individuals. The protocol was immunoSEQ multiplex PCR, while the TCRdb copy is restricted to in-frame clones and leaves out a portion. The table records 2 million to 2.5 million clones, roughly 90% of them present only once. The sequenced sample consisted of naive CD4+ T cells from PBMCs. Subset noted: CD45RA+ positively selected. The receptors originated from a man younger than 35 in good health. Some clones in this sample may be carry-over from other donors' samples.

This chain connects TRBV28 to TRBJ2-5, with TRBD2 matching 12 bases. V shed 6 bases and J 4 bases; nucleotides not matched to a gene: 15. CDR3 size: 18 residues. Germline loops: CDR1 MDHEN, CDR2 SYDVKM. The CDR3 sequence: CASSRRLAGVQGGETQYF. The CDR3 DNA reads TGTGCCAGCAGCCGTAGACTAGCGGGAGTCCAAGGGGGAGAGACCCAGTACTTC.

CDR3 coding DNA: TGTGCCAGCTGGCAGGGTGGGAGCAATCAGCCCCAGCATTTT. Translating gives CASWQGGSNQPQHF. This chain joins TRBV2 and TRBJ1-5; D perhaps matches TRBD1 (5 bases). V was trimmed by 8 bases and J by 1 base, leaving 12 bases between them. The CDR3 runs 14 residues. Germline V CDR1 and CDR2: SNHLY, FYNNEI. Based on the CDR3 plus reference TRBV2 and TRBJ1-5, the full variable domain is EPEVTQTPSHQVTQMGQEVILRCVPISNHLYFYWYRQILGQKVEFLVSFYNNEISEKSEIFDDQFSVERPDGSNFTLKIRSTKLEDSAMYFCASWQGGSNQPQHFGDGTRLSIL.

The J gene is TRBJ2-3, the V gene TRBV6-1; D is unresolved. CDR3 size: 13 residues. The germline V gene encodes CDR1 MNHNS and CDR2 SASEGT. Deletions cut 3 bases from V and 7 bases from J, with 11 bases between. CDR3 residues: CASSDFGANTQYF. Here the CDR3 DNA reads TGTGCCAGCAGTGACTTCGGAGCAAATACGCAGTATTTT.

The rearrangement uses TRBV5-1 and TRBJ2-7, with TRBD1 matching 9 bases. Losses at the gene ends were 4 bases for V and 6 bases for J; bases not matched to a gene: 8. Germline V gene sequence: CDR1 SGHRS, CDR2 YFSETQ. The CDR3 covers 14 residues. CDR3 nucleotides: TGCGCCAGCAGCCAAACAGGGGGCTCGGGCGAGCAGTACTTC. It is translated as CASSQTGGSGEQYF.

The chain recombines TRBV6-1 with TRBJ1-2, with D perhaps TRBD1 (5 bases). The V and J ends lost 4 bases and 8 bases respectively, with 20 bases between them. The CDR3 covers 15 residues. Germline V gene sequence: CDR1 MNHNS, CDR2 SASEGT. The CDR3 here is CASSGWDLRTWGYTF. CDR3 nucleotide sequence: TGTGCCAGCAGTGGATGGGACCTCAGGACGTGGGGCTACACCTTC.

This rearrangement joins TRBV9 to TRBJ2-3; 9 nucleotides align to TRBD2. This CDR3 has 15 amino acids. Germline CDR1 and CDR2: SGDLS and YYNGEE. V lost 5 bases to trimming and J lost 2 bases; unmatched junction nucleotides: 6. The CDR3 spells CASSDSGSTTDTQYF. The CDR3 coding sequence is TGTGCCAGCAGTGATAGCGGGAGCACCACAGATACGCAGTATTTT.

This chain connects TRBV5-4 to TRBJ2-2, with D perhaps matching TRBD1 or TRBD2 (5 bases each). V was cut by 0 bases and J by 4 bases, with 10 bases left in between. This CDR3 contains 15 residues. The germline gives CDR1 SGHNT, CDR2 YYREEE (reference sequence). Written as DNA, the CDR3 is TGTGCCAGCAGCTTGGGGGGGACGGGCACCGGGGAGCTGTTTTTT. Translating it yields CASSLGGTGTGELFF.